This T cell receptor beta chain was documented in a study of T cells after posttransplantation cyclophosphamide. Turning to this clone: Antigen specificity is unknown.

Study-level findings and limits: Donor CD8+ memory clones often dominated recipient blood repertoires at later times. Recipient CMV seropositivity and CMV reactivation strongly tracked TRB clonality. Tissue-infiltrating T cells from skin or gut overlapped little with blood T cells.

Assay used: immunoSEQ multiplex PCR; TCRdb lists only in-frame clones, some missing. The sample shows tens of thousands of clones, none of them appearing just once. Treatment was busulfan-fludarabine conditioning, a marrow graft, and cyclophosphamide on days +3 and +4. This sequence originates from a young adult male patient who received an allogeneic stem cell transplant from a related donor, was CMV-positive, and had no GVHD. Some T cells may possibly be graft donor cells. The material sequenced was PBMCs, taken after allogeneic stem cell transplant with posttransplant cyclophosphamide.

DNA for the CDR3: TGTGCCAGCAGCGCCGGACAGATCTACGAGCAGTACTTC. Translation gives CASSAGQIYEQYF. The rearrangement uses TRBV6-5 and TRBJ2-7, with a possible D match to TRBD1 (6 bases). V lost 6 bases to trimming and J lost 3 bases, with 12 bases between them. CDR1 is MNHEY, CDR2 SVGAGI, per germline. The CDR3 is 13 residues long.